This is a list of T cell receptor beta chains from one sample in a study of spatial heterogeneity in lung cancer. TCRdb redid the calling of the 5' RACE reads with MiXCR, one entry per CDR3 protein. The table lists some 85,000 distinct CDR3 sequences, around 21% of them singletons. Sequencing was performed on PBMCs, taken at surgery. The receptors shown here come from a male donor with early-stage non-small cell lung cancer. Both conserved end residues are part of each CDR3. Fields, in order: clone size, J gene, D gene, CDR3 length, V gene, CDR3 DNA, CDR3 protein. The D gene is left open where the match is weak. Where a row states a size, it is once, few, many or the class of an expanded clone; other rows omit it.

>-|TRBJ2-2|-|14|TRBV5-1
TGCGCCAGCAGCCGTGGGGGTAACACCGGGGAGCTGTTTTTT
CASSRGGNTGELFF
>-|TRBJ1-5|-|14|TRBV25-1
TGTGCCAGCAGTGACCGGGCCCGAGGTCAGCCCCAGCATTTT
CASSDRARGQPQHF
>-|TRBJ1-4|-|12|TRBV28
TGTGCCAGCAGTTTATTAGTCGGAAAACTGTTTTTT
CASSLLVGKLFF
>-|TRBJ2-7|-|10|TRBV6-1
TGTGCCAGCAGAAGGAGCGAGCAGTACTTC
CASRRSEQYF
>-|TRBJ2-2|-|14|TRBV7-6
TGTGCCAGCGGATACGGCGCGGTGGCCGGGGAGCTGTTTTTT
CASGYGAVAGELFF
>-|TRBJ2-3|TRBD2|17|TRBV9
TGTGCCAGCAGCGTATTGGCTAGCGGGGAAACCACAGATACGCAGTATTTT
CASSVLASGETTDTQYF
>many|TRBJ2-1|-|14|TRBV5-1
TGCGCCAGCAGCTCGGACAAGGCCTACAATGAGCAGTTCTTC
CASSSDKAYNEQFF
>-|TRBJ2-3|-|16|TRBV7-2
TGTGCCAGCAGCTTATCTGGGGACGCCAACACAGATACGCAGTATTTT
CASSLSGDANTDTQYF
>few|TRBJ1-3|-|13|TRBV20-1
TGCAGTGCCGGGGGACATTCCGGAAACACCATATATTTT
CSAGGHSGNTIYF
>few|TRBJ2-7|-|13|TRBV5-1
TGCGCCAGCAGCGTTGACAGGTTCTACGAGCAGTACTTC
CASSVDRFYEQYF
>few|TRBJ2-7|TRBD2|13|TRBV20-1
TGCAGTGCTAGAGGACTAGCGTATAGCGAGCAGTACTTC
CSARGLAYSEQYF
>few|TRBJ1-2|TRBD1|15|TRBV18
TGTGCCAGCTCACCCGGACAGGGGGAAGGCTATGGCTACACCTTC
CASSPGQGEGYGYTF
>-|TRBJ1-1|TRBD1|13|TRBV12-3/TRBV12-4
TGTGCCAGCATCCACGACAGGGCACCTGAAGCTTTCTTT
CASIHDRAPEAFF
>many|TRBJ1-1|-|15|TRBV5-1
TGCGCCAGCAGCCTTAGCGGGGTCCAGGGTACTGAAGCTTTCTTT
CASSLSGVQGTEAFF
>few|TRBJ1-5|-|14|TRBV3-1
TGTGCCAGCAGCCCGGCGGGCAGCGATCAGCCCCAGCATTTT
CASSPAGSDQPQHF
>many|TRBJ2-7|-|13|TRBV20-1
TGCAGTGGAGGGGTCTCCCACATCTACGAGCAGTACTTC
CSGGVSHIYEQYF
>-|TRBJ2-2|-|16|TRBV4-1
TGCGCCAGCAGCCAAGATCTTGGGGGAACGGGCGGGGAGCTGTTTTTT
CASSQDLGGTGGELFF
>-|TRBJ2-3|TRBD2|16|TRBV7-2
TGTGCCAGCAGCTTAGTGGGGACTAGCGGCACAGATACGCAGTATTTT
CASSLVGTSGTDTQYF
>-|TRBJ2-5|TRBD1|14|TRBV29-1
TGCAGCGTAGACGGGACAGGCACACAAGAGACCCAGTACTTC
CSVDGTGTQETQYF
>-|TRBJ2-3|-|14|TRBV18
TGTGCCAGCTCACCACCTATGCCCACAGATACGCAGTATTTT
CASSPPMPTDTQYF
>large|TRBJ2-7|-|13|TRBV29-1
TGCAGCGTTGTTTGGCTCGGAGCCTACGAGCAGTACTTC
CSVVWLGAYEQYF
>-|TRBJ1-2|-|14|TRBV7-9
TGTGCCAGCACCCGGACGGAACTAAACTATGGCTACACCTTC
CASTRTELNYGYTF